Below, one TCR beta chain is given with its context. The record originates from a study of T cell responses to AZD1222 COVID-19 vaccine. Between the trimmed V and J ends, which lost 1 base and 13 bases, there was a span of 5 bases. Germline values: CDR1 SNHLY, CDR2 FYNNEI. The CDR3 is 10 residues long. Assay: immunoSEQ multiplex PCR; the TCRdb copy retains only in-frame clones and omits some. The sample yields 150,000 to 200,000 clones, over 80% seen once. The source material was peripheral blood, sampled on day 0 of AZD1222 vaccination. The chain combines TRBV2 with TRBJ2-1; D gene uncertain. The receptor's source is an adult in good health. The CDR3 region is CASSEVGQFF. The CDR3 DNA follows: TGTGCCAGCAGTGAAGTCGGACAGTTCTTC.